Presented here are 29 T cell receptor beta chains from one specimen sequenced in a study of cytomegalovirus exposure and HLA in healthy donors. Primers for the PCR totalled 60 Vbeta and 13 Jbeta. Produced via immunoSEQ multiplex PCR; TCRdb's table is partial and in-frame only. This table holds about 210,000 clones, over 80% found once. Material: PBMCs. Receptors originate from a man in his forties in good health and CMV-seropositive.

The rearrangement links TRBV9 to TRBJ1-2; 9 bases are a match to TRBD1. V gave up 1 base and J gave up 4 bases; unmatched junction bases: 8. Germline V gives CDR1 SGDLS, CDR2 YYNGEE. The CDR3 has 16 amino acids. CDR3 in amino acids: CASSVSGDREGYGYTF. The CDR3 bases are TGTGCCAGCAGCGTATCAGGGGACAGGGAGGGCTATGGCTACACCTTC.

This rearrangement joins TRBV6-5 to TRBJ2-5; 7 bases are shared with TRBD2. V shed 4 bases, J shed 1 base, and the junction held 9 bases outside the gene matches. This CDR3 region has 16 residues. The V gene's germline CDR1 is MNHEY and CDR2 SVGAGI. The CDR3 region has the DNA TGTGCCAGCAGTTCCGATGGCGGGAGTGTCCAAGAGACCCAGTACTTC. Residues: CASSSDGGSVQETQYF.

This clone was found a few times. Written as DNA, the CDR3 is TGTGCCAGCAGCCAGTTGGGCGGGGAGATTTCCTACGAGCAGTACTTC. It codes for CASSQLGGEISYEQYF. This rearrangement joins TRBV4-2 to TRBJ2-7; possibly TRBD2 for D (6 bases). V was pared by 3 bases and J by 1 base, with 16 bases between. In germline, CDR1 is LGHNA, CDR2 YNFKEQ. The CDR3 is 16 amino acids.

This clone was seen more than once but under ten times. V is TRBV11-3 and J is TRBJ2-1, with D perhaps TRBD2 (6 bases). This CDR3 spans 14 amino acids. V lost 1 base and J 12 bases, leaving 16 bases between the germline ends. Germline V lookup: CDR1 SGHNT, CDR2 YENEEA. The CDR3 sequence is CASSLVGWMEGQFF. The CDR3 DNA follows: TGTGCCAGCAGCTTAGTGGGATGGATGGAGGGGCAGTTCTTC.

The chain combines TRBV19 with TRBJ2-5, with 9 bases fitting TRBD2. The CDR3 sequence is 15 residues long. Trimming cost V 3 bases and J 6 bases; bases outside gene matches: 8. Germline CDR1 is LNHDA and CDR2 is SQIVND (reference sequence). CDR3 in DNA: TGTGCCAGTAGTATTTCTGCGGGAGGGAGGCAGACCCAGTACTTC. The encoded protein is CASSISAGGRQTQYF.

The chain couples TRBV6-8 to TRBJ2-7, with 8 bases matching TRBD1. The CDR3 totals 13 residues. With 8 bases clipped from V and 6 bases from J, the junction kept 9 bases outside the gene matches. Germline V CDR1 and CDR2: MNHGY, SAAAGT. The DNA of the CDR3 is TGTGCCAGCTACAGGGGGAAGGAGGCCGAGCAGTACGTC. This gives the protein CASYRGKEAEQYV.

The chain uses TRBV6-5 and TRBJ1-1; D gene unclear. The CDR3 length is 16 residues. Trimming shortened V by 2 bases and J by 1 base, and 14 bases separated the two germline ends. Germline V gene lookup returns CDR1 MNHEY and CDR2 SVGAGI. CDR3 residues: CASSYPTSRQNTEAFF. Here the CDR3 DNA reads TGTGCCAGCAGTTACCCTACTTCCAGGCAGAACACTGAAGCTTTCTTT.

This rearrangement joins TRBV5-1 to TRBJ2-5; weak D call: TRBD1 (6 bases). The J call may be wrong; the DNA end is better matched by TRBJ2-7. Germline CDR1 SGHRS, CDR2 YFSETQ. CDR3 length equals 17 residues. CDR3 sequence reads: CASSSERAGVNSDEQYF. The CDR3 nucleotides are TGCGCCAGCAGCTCCGAAAGGGCAGGGGTGAATTCGGACGAGCAGTACTTC.

This clone has only a few counts. The chain combines TRBV5-4 with TRBJ1-5; D might be TRBD1 (6 bases). The CDR3 is 16 residues long. Germline loops: CDR1 SGHNT, CDR2 YYREEE (reference sequence). V was cut by 4 bases and J by 6 bases, with 20 bases left in between. The CDR3 region is CASSLPPQGIGQPQHF. DNA for the CDR3: TGTGCCAGCAGCCTTCCCCCACAGGGAATTGGTCAGCCCCAGCATTTT.

The chain couples TRBV30 to TRBJ1-5, with 7 bases lining up with TRBD1. Per germline, CDR1 GTSNPN and CDR2 SVGIG (reference sequence). There are 14 residues in the CDR3. The V gene end was trimmed by 0 bases and the J gene end by 4 bases; junction bases not matched to a gene: 3. The CDR3 DNA is TGTGCCTGGAGTGTACTCAGGGGGAATCAGCCCCAGCATTTT. Translating it yields CAWSVLRGNQPQHF. Full variable domain (rest looked up from reference TRBV30 and TRBJ1-5): SQTIHQWPATLVQPVGSPLSLECTVEGTSNPNLYWYRQAAGRGLQLLFYSVGIGQISSEVPQNLSASRPQDRQFILSSKKLLLSDSGFYLCAWSVLRGNQPQHFGDGTRLSIL.

In this sample, this clone turned up a few times. The chain recombines TRBV27 with TRBJ1-1; D gene ambiguous. This CDR3 contains 13 residues. V gave up 2 bases and J gave up 5 bases, with 9 bases separating them. Germline CDR1 reads MNHEY; CDR2 reads SMNVEV (reference sequence). In DNA form, the CDR3 reads TGTGCCAGCAGTTTAATGAGAGGGACTGAAGCTTTCTTT. Residues: CASSLMRGTEAFF.

The J gene is TRBJ2-1, the V gene TRBV6-5, with TRBD2 as a possible D gene (6 bases). The ends were cut back, 8 bases at V and 8 bases at J, with 10 bases in the middle. The germline gives CDR1 MNHEY, CDR2 SVGAGI. The CDR3 sequence is 11 residues long. The CDR3 sequence is CASGGYDEQFF. The CDR3 bases are TGTGCCAGCGGGGGGTACGATGAGCAGTTCTTC.

The chain combines TRBV11-3 with TRBJ2-2; D is ambiguous. Germline V gene data show CDR1 as SGHNT and CDR2 as YENEEA. The CDR3 has 12 residues. Trimming took off 5 bases at V and 2 bases at J, with 3 bases between the two ends. The CDR3 nucleotides are TGTGCCAGCAGCCCTAACACCGGGGAGCTGTTTTTT. Translated, it gives CASSPNTGELFF.

The rearrangement joins TRBV6-1 to TRBJ1-3, with no clear D. Germline lookup yields CDR1 MNHNS and CDR2 SASEGT. Trimming stripped 4 bases from V and 0 bases from J, with 10 bases between. This CDR3 comprises 15 residues. This CDR3 reads CASSVSGSSGNTIYF. The DNA of the CDR3 is TGTGCCAGCAGTGTTTCCGGGTCCTCTGGAAACACCATATATTTT.

This clone was seen just once. The J gene is TRBJ1-5, the V gene TRBV6-1; 10 nucleotides line up with TRBD1. Germline CDR1 MNHNS, CDR2 SASEGT. Trimming at V came to 8 bases and at J to 3 bases, leaving 4 bases not matched to a gene. The CDR3 spans 14 residues. Here the CDR3 reads CASHGTGDNQPQHF. The DNA for the CDR3 is TGTGCCAGCCATGGGACAGGGGACAATCAGCCCCAGCATTTT.

The rearrangement links TRBV6-1 to TRBJ2-3; 10 bases are a match to TRBD2. CDR1 and CDR2 from the germline V gene are MNHNS and SASEGT. The CDR3 contains 16 residues. The V and J ends lost 3 bases and 5 bases, in that order; junction bases with no gene match: 8. The CDR3 sequence: CASSERVAGGGDTQYF. CDR3 nucleotide sequence: TGTGCCAGCAGTGAGAGAGTAGCGGGAGGTGGAGATACGCAGTATTTT.

The rearrangement joins TRBV30 to TRBJ2-7; possible D gene TRBD2, 6 bases. Trimming left V 4 bases short and J 7 bases short, with 17 bases between. This CDR3 spans 13 amino acids. From germline, CDR1 is GTSNPN and CDR2 SVGIG (reference sequence). The CDR3, as DNA: TGTGCCTGGACCTCGGAGGCCGCGGGGGAGCAGTACTTC. Encoded protein: CAWTSEAAGEQYF.

J is TRBJ1-1 and V is TRBV7-8; perhaps TRBD1 as D (5 bases). Germline V lookup: CDR1 SGHVS, CDR2 FQNEAQ. Trimming cost V 6 bases and J 4 bases, with 21 bases left between them. CDR3 size: 16 residues. DNA for the CDR3: TGTGCCAGCAGTTTCTCTGGTAGGGGATGGGGCACTGAAGCTTTCTTT. It codes for CASSFSGRGWGTEAFF.

J is TRBJ1-2 and V is TRBV11-3, with 10 bases matching TRBD1. Germline V CDR1 and CDR2: SGHNT, YENEEA. The CDR3 totals 13 residues. Unmatched junction bases numbered 8, after V lost 6 bases and J lost 10 bases. CDR3 DNA sequence: TGTGCCAGCAGGAAACCGGGACAGGGGACCTACACCTTC. It codes for CASRKPGQGTYTF.

This chain uses TRBV7-9 with TRBJ2-7; 7 positions match TRBD1. This CDR3 contains 13 residues. V lost 1 base to trimming and J lost 3 bases; unmatched junction nucleotides: 0. CDR1 and CDR2 (germline): SEHNR, FQNEAQ (reference sequence). As DNA, the CDR3 is TGTGCCAGCAGCTTAGGGACAGGCTACGAGCAGTACGTC. Translating gives CASSLGTGYEQYV.

This chain uses TRBV18 with TRBJ2-1; 9 nucleotides align to TRBD2. CDR1 is KGHSH and CDR2 is LQKENI in the germline V gene. The V and J ends lost 7 bases and 3 bases, in that order; junction bases with no gene match: 10. The CDR3 consists of 16 residues. In DNA, the CDR3 is TGTGCCAGCTTCTTACCGGGACTAGCTCACTACAATGAGCAGTTCTTC. It is translated as CASFLPGLAHYNEQFF. Full variable domain (outside the CDR3, taken from reference TRBV18 and TRBJ2-1): NAGVMQNPRHLVRRRGQEARLRCSPMKGHSHVYWYRQLPEEGLKFMVYLQKENIIDESGMPKERFSAEFPKEGPSILRIQQVVRGDSAAYFCASFLPGLAHYNEQFFGPGTRLTVL.

The chain couples TRBV11-2 to TRBJ2-3; 9 bases match TRBD2. The germline gives CDR1 SGHAT, CDR2 FQNNGV. After removal of 0 bases from V and 0 bases from J, the junction contained 10 bases not matched to a gene. The CDR3 extends over 19 amino acids. This CDR3 reads CASSLDISPSGVSTDTQYF. CDR3 nucleotide sequence: TGTGCCAGCAGCTTAGATATCTCCCCTAGCGGGGTTAGCACAGATACGCAGTATTTT.

The CDR3 DNA reads TGTGCCAGCAGCCCGGAAGCGGGGGGGTACCAAGAGACCCAGTACTTC. This encodes CASSPEAGGYQETQYF. The J gene is TRBJ2-5, the V gene TRBV5-8, with 10 positions matching TRBD2. Germline V gives CDR1 SGHTS, CDR2 YDEGEE. This CDR3 comprises 16 residues. Trimming removed 4 bases from V and 0 bases from J; junction bases left unmatched: 6.

CDR3 sequence reads: CASKRFSNTGELFF. The DNA for the CDR3 is TGTGCCAGCAAACGGTTTTCGAACACCGGGGAGCTGTTTTTT. The chain links TRBV6-6 to TRBJ2-2; no reliable D call. Trimming removed 7 bases at V and 0 bases at J, with 9 bases between. The CDR3 loop spans 14 amino acids. In germline, CDR1 is MNHNY, CDR2 SVGAGI (reference sequence).

This sequence joins TRBV7-9 and TRBJ1-4; the D gene is possibly TRBD1 (5 bases). The CDR3 length is 15 residues. With 5 bases removed from V and 5 bases from J, the gap between germline ends came to 15 bases. CDR1 SEHNR and CDR2 FQNEAQ come from the germline V gene (reference sequence). CDR3 nucleotides: TGTGCCAGCAGCCCACTTCGGGGGGGGAATGAAAAACTGTTTTTT. Translated: CASSPLRGGNEKLFF. Drawing the rest from reference TRBV7-9 and TRBJ1-4, the complete variable domain is DTGVSQNPRHKITKRGQNVTFRCDPISEHNRLYWYRQTLGQGPEFLTYFQNEAQLEKSRLLSDRFSAERPKGSFSTLEIQRTEQGDSAMYLCASSPLRGGNEKLFFGSGTQLSVL.

The CDR3 coding sequence is TGCGCCAGCAGACGGGACACCGGAGAGACCCAGTACTTC. The encoded protein is CASRRDTGETQYF. The chain has TRBV5-1 and TRBJ2-5; possibly TRBD1 for D (6 bases). The CDR3 contains 13 residues. Germline V gene sequence: CDR1 SGHRS, CDR2 YFSETQ. V was shortened by 5 bases and J by 4 bases, with 12 bases between the two germline ends.

This chain uses TRBV11-3 with TRBJ2-1, with 10 bases lining up with TRBD2. Trimming removed 5 bases from V and 4 bases from J; junction bases left unmatched: 8. This CDR3 has 16 residues. Germline CDR1 and CDR2: SGHNT and YENEEA. The CDR3 bases are TGTGCCAGCAGCCCGGAGAGCGGGAGGGCTTACAATGAGCAGTTCTTC. Translated, it gives CASSPESGRAYNEQFF.

This clone was found once. This chain connects TRBV27 to TRBJ1-4; D is unresolved. The V end lost 8 bases, the J end lost 4 bases, and 11 bases lay between the germline ends. The CDR3 has 13 residues. The germline V gene encodes CDR1 MNHEY and CDR2 SMNVEV (reference sequence). The CDR3 is CASRGGVNEKLFF. For the CDR3, the DNA is TGTGCCAGCCGTGGAGGAGTTAATGAAAAACTGTTTTTT.

V is TRBV10-3 and J is TRBJ2-5, with a tentative D call TRBD2 (6 bases). CDR3 length: 14 residues. Germline CDR1 is ENHRY and CDR2 is SYGVKD. V was cut by 3 bases and J by 10 bases, with 18 bases left in between. The CDR3 nucleotides read TGTGCCATCAGTGAAAGTGGGAGGCCAGAAGACCAGTACTTC. Protein product: CAISESGRPEDQYF.